Below, 24 T cell receptor beta chains from the same sample are listed, as sequenced in a study of OX40 agonist ivuxolimab in advanced cancers. Clones were sequenced by immunoSEQ multiplex PCR, and TCRdb holds only the in-frame ones, with some missing. The sample records 45,000 to 60,000 clones, about nine tenths being singletons. The material sequenced was CD4+ or CD8+ T cells sorted from blood, taken in a trial of the OX40 agonist ivuxolimab. The receptors originated from an adult with an advanced solid tumor such as melanoma, head and neck, liver or kidney cancer.

The rearrangement uses TRBV11-2 and TRBJ2-5, with D unclear. Germline CDR1 and CDR2: SGHAT and FQNNGV. The CDR3 extends over 12 amino acids. The ends were cut back, 1 base at V and 7 bases at J, with 7 bases in the middle. The CDR3 loop is CASSLVVGTQYF. The CDR3, as DNA: TGTGCCAGCAGCTTAGTAGTCGGGACCCAGTACTTC.

This clone was observed a handful of times. The chain links TRBV6-5 to TRBJ2-5; 9 bases line up with TRBD2. Per germline, CDR1 MNHEY and CDR2 SVGAGI. The CDR3 is 15 amino acids. V lost 2 bases and J lost 5; bases outside the gene matches: 6. The CDR3 protein is CASSYLSGSGETQYF. CDR3 in DNA: TGTGCCAGCAGTTACCTTAGCGGGAGTGGGGAGACCCAGTACTTC.

In this sample, this clone is medium-sized (0.01 to 0.1%). This chain connects TRBV19 to TRBJ1-2, with D possibly being TRBD1 (6 bases). Trimming shortened V by 8 bases and J by 2 bases, and 12 bases separated the two germline ends. CDR1 is LNHDA, CDR2 SQIVND, per germline (reference sequence). CDR3 size: 13 residues. The CDR3 nucleotides are TGTGCCAGTTTCCCGGACAGAAACTATGGCTACACCTTC. Protein product: CASFPDRNYGYTF.

The chain couples TRBV28 to TRBJ2-3, with unresolved D. Trimming cost V 2 bases and J 7 bases, with 7 bases left between them. This CDR3 has 12 residues. The V gene's germline CDR1 is MDHEN and CDR2 SYDVKM. CDR3 residues: CASSLKLHTQYF. The CDR3, as DNA: TGTGCCAGCAGTTTAAAGCTCCATACGCAGTATTTT.

This chain uses TRBV28 with TRBJ2-7, with TRBD1 matching over 12 bases. The CDR3 consists of 16 residues. Unmatched junction bases numbered 6, after V lost 2 bases and J lost 4 bases. Germline loops: CDR1 MDHEN, CDR2 SYDVKM. CDR3 region: CASSLAPGQGAYEQYF. The CDR3 nucleotides read TGTGCCAGCAGTTTAGCCCCGGGACAGGGGGCTTACGAGCAGTACTTC.

The chain joins TRBV5-1 to TRBJ2-7; D is perhaps TRBD2 (5 bases). The CDR3 sequence is 10 residues long. Germline V gene sequence: CDR1 SGHRS, CDR2 YFSETQ. V gave up 7 bases and J gave up 10 bases, with 12 bases separating them. CDR3 in amino acids: CASGEGEQYF. The CDR3 DNA reads TGCGCCAGCGGTGAGGGTGAACAGTACTTC. The full variable domain, with the rest looked up from reference TRBV5-1 and TRBJ2-7, is KAGVTQTPRYLIKTRGQQVTLSCSPISGHRSVSWYQQTPGQGLQFLFEYFSETQRNKGNFPGRFSGRQFSNSRSEMNVSTLELGDSALYLCASGEGEQYFGPGTRLTVT.

The V and J genes are TRBV27 and TRBJ1-5, with D perhaps TRBD1 (5 bases). CDR1 and CDR2 from the germline V gene are MNHEY and SMNVEV (reference sequence). This CDR3 comprises 14 residues. V lost 2 bases, J lost 3 bases, and 8 bases lay in between. CDR3 bases: TGTGCCAGCAGTTTACGGGGGGTCAATCAGCCCCAGCATTTT. Protein: CASSLRGVNQPQHF.

The CDR3 protein is CASSTLGRGYEQYF. In DNA, the CDR3 is TGTGCCAGCAGTACCCTAGGCAGGGGGTACGAGCAGTACTTC. This chain connects TRBV27 to TRBJ2-7; 7 bases are a match to TRBD1. Germline loops: CDR1 MNHEY, CDR2 SMNVEV (reference sequence). Trimming at V came to 5 bases and at J to 4 bases, leaving 8 bases not matched to a gene. The CDR3 consists of 14 residues.

The V and J genes are TRBV5-1 and TRBJ2-3, with D hard to call. The CDR3 is 14 residues long. The V and J ends lost 0 bases and 3 bases respectively, with 8 bases between them. Germline CDR1 reads SGHRS; CDR2 reads YFSETQ. CDR3 sequence: CASSLDPTTDTQYF. The CDR3 region has the DNA TGCGCCAGCAGCTTGGATCCGACGACAGATACGCAGTATTTT. Full variable domain (remainder filled in from reference TRBV5-1 and TRBJ2-3): KAGVTQTPRYLIKTRGQQVTLSCSPISGHRSVSWYQQTPGQGLQFLFEYFSETQRNKGNFPGRFSGRQFSNSRSEMNVSTLELGDSALYLCASSLDPTTDTQYFGPGTRLTVL.

The V and J genes are TRBV7-9 and TRBJ2-2; D unresolved. The V gene's germline CDR1 is SEHNR and CDR2 FQNEAQ (reference sequence). CDR3 length equals 12 residues. The germline V and J ends were trimmed by 8 bases and 8 bases, with 12 bases remaining between them. CDR3: CASPPAWGELFF. The CDR3 DNA is TGTGCCAGCCCCCCCGCGTGGGGGGAGCTGTTTTTT. Complete variable domain (other parts from reference TRBV7-9 and TRBJ2-2): DTGVSQNPRHKITKRGQNVTFRCDPISEHNRLYWYRQTLGQGPEFLTYFQNEAQLEKSRLLSDRFSAERPKGSFSTLEIQRTEQGDSAMYLCASPPAWGELFFGEGSRLTVL.

The V and J genes are TRBV7-9 and TRBJ2-1, with no clear D. CDR3 length: 15 residues. V gave up 5 bases and J gave up 9 bases, with 20 bases separating them. Germline V gene sequence: CDR1 SEHNR, CDR2 FQNEAQ (reference sequence). The CDR3 sequence is CASSQPWMGLGEQFF. The CDR3 region has the DNA TGTGCCAGCAGCCAACCTTGGATGGGTTTAGGTGAGCAGTTCTTC.

The chain couples TRBV27 to TRBJ2-2, with D maybe TRBD2 (5 bases). This CDR3 comprises 15 residues. Germline V gene data show CDR1 as MNHEY and CDR2 as SMNVEV (reference sequence). Between the trimmed V and J ends, which lost 6 bases and 3 bases, there was a span of 14 bases. The CDR3 bases are TGTGCCAGCAGGCTGGCGGGTTTCGACACCGGGGAGCTGTTTTTT. Its protein is CASRLAGFDTGELFF.

V is TRBV27 and J is TRBJ1-5, with D possibly being TRBD1 (5 bases). The CDR3 is made up of 15 amino acids. CDR1 is MNHEY, CDR2 SMNVEV, per germline (reference sequence). V was shortened by 6 bases and J by 4 bases, with 16 bases between the two germline ends. The CDR3 nucleotides are TGTGCCAGCAGAATCGGGGCAGGCTATAATCAGCCCCAGCATTTT. Protein sequence: CASRIGAGYNQPQHF.

This clone was recorded once. The rearrangement links TRBV4-2 to TRBJ1-2, with 7 bases aligning to TRBD1. The CDR3 sequence is 16 residues long. With V trimmed by 3 bases and J by 0 bases, 7 bases remained unmatched. The germline CDR1 and CDR2 sequences are LGHNA and YNFKEQ. The CDR3 region has the DNA TGTGCCAGCAGCCACCCTGGACAGGCGTCTAACTATGGCTACACCTTC. Translated: CASSHPGQASNYGYTF.

The sample holds one count of this clone. This rearrangement joins TRBV19 to TRBJ2-7; a weak D match, TRBD1 (5 bases). The V and J ends lost 2 bases and 0 bases respectively, with 8 bases between them. CDR1 and CDR2 (germline): LNHDA, SQIVND (reference sequence). This CDR3 is 14 amino acids long. The CDR3: CASSITGSSYEQYF. CDR3 in DNA: TGTGCCAGTAGTATAACAGGTAGCTCCTACGAGCAGTACTTC.

This chain uses TRBV5-4 with TRBJ2-1; no clear D gene. Germline V gene lookup returns CDR1 SGHNT and CDR2 YYREEE (reference sequence). With 4 bases removed from V and 7 bases from J, the gap between germline ends came to 9 bases. The CDR3 length is 12 residues. CDR3 residues: CASSPDGNEQFF. The CDR3 region has the DNA TGTGCCAGCAGCCCGGATGGAAATGAGCAGTTCTTC.

The genes are TRBV21-1 and TRBJ2-3; the table's TRBD2 call for D was not verified on the DNA. TRBV21-1 is a pseudogene locus. The CDR3 runs to 17 residues. The CDR3 nucleotides read TGTGCCAGCAGCAGCCTGGCGGGAGGGCCTTTGGTAGATACGCAGTATTTT. Translation gives CASSSLAGGPLVDTQYF.

The rearrangement uses TRBV11-2 and TRBJ2-1; 8 positions match TRBD2. The germline gives CDR1 SGHAT, CDR2 FQNNGV. The junction had 7 bases not matched to a gene; V was cut back by 10 bases and J by 5 bases. This CDR3 has 13 amino acids. CDR3 sequence: CAIPGLDNNEQFF. CDR3 nucleotide sequence: TGTGCCATTCCGGGACTAGATAACAATGAGCAGTTCTTC.

The chain is built from TRBV27 and TRBJ1-1; a weak D match, TRBD1 (6 bases). The CDR3 extends over 14 amino acids. Trimming removed 3 bases from V and 1 base from J, with 9 bases in between. Germline V gives CDR1 MNHEY, CDR2 SMNVEV (reference sequence). Here the CDR3 reads CASSLGAWNTEAFF. The CDR3 nucleotides read TGTGCCAGCAGTTTGGGGGCTTGGAACACTGAAGCTTTCTTT.

This chain joins TRBV7-6 and TRBJ2-7, with D tentatively TRBD2 (5 bases). V lost 1 base to trimming and J lost 3 bases, with 16 bases between them. Germline V CDR1 and CDR2: SGHVS, FNYEAQ. The CDR3 is 16 residues long. The CDR3 spells CASSLEGEGTVYEQYF. The CDR3 bases are TGTGCCAGCAGCTTAGAGGGAGAGGGCACTGTCTACGAGCAGTACTTC.

The DNA of the CDR3 is TGTGCCAGCAGCTTACCCGGGGACAGCGCCCTGGAATACGAGCAGTACTTC. Its protein product is CASSLPGDSALEYEQYF. The rearrangement joins TRBV7-2 to TRBJ2-7; 7 nucleotides agree with TRBD1. Germline CDR1 reads SGHTA; CDR2 reads FQGNSA. Unmatched junction bases numbered 14, after V lost 2 bases and J lost 4 bases. The CDR3 is 17 amino acids. The full variable domain, its missing parts supplied by reference TRBV7-2 and TRBJ2-7, is GAGVSQSPSNKVTEKGKDVELRCDPISGHTALYWYRQSLGQGLEFLIYFQGNSAPDKSGLPSDRFSAERTGGSVSTLTIQRTQQEDSAVYLCASSLPGDSALEYEQYFGPGTRLTVT.

The V gene is TRBV7-9, the J gene TRBJ2-1, with 10 bases lining up with TRBD2. Per the germline V gene, CDR1 is SEHNR and CDR2 is FQNEAQ (reference sequence). The trim removed 5 bases at V and 3 bases at J, leaving 7 bases unmatched. The CDR3 runs 16 residues. The CDR3 bases are TGTGCCAGCAGCCCGCCGACTAGCGGGCTCTACAATGAGCAGTTCTTC. Residues: CASSPPTSGLYNEQFF. The complete variable domain, with remaining parts taken from reference TRBV7-9 and TRBJ2-1, reads DTGVSQNPRHKITKRGQNVTFRCDPISEHNRLYWYRQTLGQGPEFLTYFQNEAQLEKSRLLSDRFSAERPKGSFSTLEIQRTEQGDSAMYLCASSPPTSGLYNEQFFGPGTRLTVL.

V and J are TRBV6-5 and TRBJ2-7; 7 nucleotides match TRBD1. J was trimmed by 7 bases and V by 6 bases; bases with no gene match: 12. The CDR3 runs 14 residues. Germline values: CDR1 MNHEY, CDR2 SVGAGI. As DNA, the CDR3 is TGTGCCAGCAGCCCCGGGACAGCCGTAGGGGAGCAGTACTTC. Amino acids: CASSPGTAVGEQYF.

A single count supports this clone. The J gene is TRBJ1-1, the V gene TRBV7-9; D is undetermined. V gave up 3 bases and J gave up 4 bases, with 12 bases separating them. This CDR3 contains 14 residues. Germline lookup yields CDR1 SEHNR and CDR2 FQNEAQ (reference sequence). This CDR3 is CASSFSDFGTEAFF. The CDR3 DNA reads as TGTGCCAGCAGCTTTAGTGATTTTGGCACTGAAGCTTTCTTT.